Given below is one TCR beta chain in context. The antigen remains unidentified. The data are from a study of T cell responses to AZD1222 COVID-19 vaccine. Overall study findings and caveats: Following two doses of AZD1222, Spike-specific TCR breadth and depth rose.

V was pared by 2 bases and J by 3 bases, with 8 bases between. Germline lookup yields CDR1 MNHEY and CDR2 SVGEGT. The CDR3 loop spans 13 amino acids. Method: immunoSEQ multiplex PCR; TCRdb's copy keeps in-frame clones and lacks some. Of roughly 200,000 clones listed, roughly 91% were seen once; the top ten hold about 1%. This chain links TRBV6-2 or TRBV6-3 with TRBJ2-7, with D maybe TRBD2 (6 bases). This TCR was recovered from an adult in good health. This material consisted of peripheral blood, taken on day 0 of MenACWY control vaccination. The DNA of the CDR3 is TGTGCCAGCAGTTACGGGGACTTCTACGAGCAGTACTTC. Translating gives CASSYGDFYEQYF.